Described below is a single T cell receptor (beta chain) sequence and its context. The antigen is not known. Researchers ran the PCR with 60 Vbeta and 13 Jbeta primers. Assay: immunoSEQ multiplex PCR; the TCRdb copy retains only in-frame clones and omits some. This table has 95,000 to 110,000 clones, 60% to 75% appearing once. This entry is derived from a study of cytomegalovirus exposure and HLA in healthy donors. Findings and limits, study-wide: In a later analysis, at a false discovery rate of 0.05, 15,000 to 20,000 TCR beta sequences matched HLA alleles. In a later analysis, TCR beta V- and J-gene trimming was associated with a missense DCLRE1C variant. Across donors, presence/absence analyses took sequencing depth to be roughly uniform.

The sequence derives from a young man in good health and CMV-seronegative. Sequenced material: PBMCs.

The CDR3 protein is CAISEFQGQSNYGYTF. CDR3 DNA sequence: TGTGCCATCAGTGAATTCCAGGGACAGAGTAACTATGGCTACACCTTC. The rearrangement uses TRBV10-3 and TRBJ1-2; 7 bases are shared with TRBD1. CDR1 and CDR2 (germline): ENHRY, SYGVKD. The CDR3 runs to 16 residues. Trimming took 3 bases from V and 1 from J; bases not matched to a gene: 8.